The rows below give T cell receptor beta chains drawn from one sample of a study of PD-1 blockade in classical Hodgkin lymphoma. Data came from immunoSEQ multiplex PCR; TCRdb stores just in-frame clones and leaves some out. The sample has just under 65,000 clones, roughly nine tenths seen once. The material sequenced was peripheral blood mononuclear cells (PBMCs), taken before the fourth cycle of nivolumab. The receptors originated from a human donor with classical Hodgkin lymphoma. CDR3s include the opening cysteine and the closing phenylalanine or tryptophan. Fields, in order: D gene, V gene, clone size, J gene, CDR3 protein, CDR3 DNA. A D gene is named only where the DNA matches it firmly. For some rows the clone size is stated as once, few or many, or as a class when expanded; others skip it.

D gene: -
V gene: TRBV28
clone size: -
J gene: TRBJ1-4
CDR3 protein: CASSLYSPGFENEKLFF
CDR3 DNA: TGTGCCAGCAGTTTATACTCACCGGGATTCGAAAATGAAAAACTGTTTTTT

D gene: -
V gene: TRBV7-9
clone size: -
J gene: TRBJ2-7
CDR3 protein: CASSLSYEQYF
CDR3 DNA: TGTGCCAGCAGCTTATCCTACGAGCAGTACTTC

D gene: -
V gene: TRBV5-1
clone size: -
J gene: TRBJ2-3
CDR3 protein: CASSYTGFTDTQYF
CDR3 DNA: TGCGCCAGCAGCTACACAGGGTTTACAGATACGCAGTATTTT

D gene: -
V gene: TRBV10-3
clone size: once
J gene: TRBJ2-1
CDR3 protein: CAISETDLGDEQFF
CDR3 DNA: TGTGCCATCAGTGAGACGGACCTGGGGGATGAGCAGTTCTTC

D gene: -
V gene: TRBV13
clone size: -
J gene: TRBJ2-7
CDR3 protein: CASSPRGDPIF
CDR3 DNA: TGTGCCAGCAGCCCCCGAGGGGACCCCATCTTC

D gene: -
V gene: TRBV7-9
clone size: -
J gene: TRBJ2-1
CDR3 protein: CASSLGVGGNEQFF
CDR3 DNA: TGTGCCAGCAGCTTAGGGGTAGGTGGCAATGAGCAGTTCTTC

D gene: -
V gene: TRBV13
clone size: -
J gene: TRBJ2-1
CDR3 protein: CASRLAPSYNEQFF
CDR3 DNA: TGTGCCAGCAGACTAGCCCCCTCCTACAATGAGCAGTTCTTC

D gene: -
V gene: TRBV25-1
clone size: -
J gene: TRBJ1-5
CDR3 protein: CASSESTFQPQHF
CDR3 DNA: TGTGCCAGCAGTGAATCTACTTTCCAGCCCCAGCATTTT

D gene: -
V gene: TRBV7-9
clone size: -
J gene: TRBJ2-5
CDR3 protein: CASSLTGYQQETQYF
CDR3 DNA: TGTGCCAGCAGCTTAACAGGGTACCAACAAGAGACCCAGTACTTC

D gene: TRBD1
V gene: TRBV27
clone size: -
J gene: TRBJ2-7
CDR3 protein: CASSWDRRYEQYF
CDR3 DNA: TGTGCCAGCAGTTGGGACAGGAGATACGAGCAGTACTTC

D gene: TRBD1
V gene: TRBV9
clone size: -
J gene: TRBJ1-4
CDR3 protein: CASSVRGTGGEPTNEKLFF
CDR3 DNA: TGTGCCAGCAGCGTGAGGGGGACAGGAGGAGAACCTACTAATGAAAAACTGTTTTTT

D gene: TRBD2
V gene: TRBV5-4
clone size: -
J gene: TRBJ2-2
CDR3 protein: CASSSLAGGPTTGELFF
CDR3 DNA: TGTGCCAGCAGCTCGTTAGCGGGGGGGCCGACCACCGGGGAGCTGTTTTTT

D gene: -
V gene: TRBV6-1
clone size: once
J gene: TRBJ1-5
CDR3 protein: CASSEKYGEGGYSNQPQHF
CDR3 DNA: TGTGCCAGCAGTGAAAAGTATGGGGAGGGGGGATATAGCAATCAGCCCCAGCATTTT

D gene: TRBD1
V gene: TRBV19
clone size: once
J gene: TRBJ2-7
CDR3 protein: CATGTGGIYEQYF
CDR3 DNA: TGTGCCACCGGGACAGGGGGGATCTACGAGCAGTACTTC

D gene: -
V gene: TRBV15
clone size: -
J gene: TRBJ2-5
CDR3 protein: CATSSSGPTYQETQYF
CDR3 DNA: TGTGCCACCAGCAGCTCCGGGCCGACGTACCAAGAGACCCAGTACTTC

D gene: -
V gene: TRBV5-1
clone size: -
J gene: TRBJ2-5
CDR3 protein: CASRLPSPKETQYF
CDR3 DNA: TGCGCCAGCCGACTCCCTTCCCCAAAAGAGACCCAGTACTTC